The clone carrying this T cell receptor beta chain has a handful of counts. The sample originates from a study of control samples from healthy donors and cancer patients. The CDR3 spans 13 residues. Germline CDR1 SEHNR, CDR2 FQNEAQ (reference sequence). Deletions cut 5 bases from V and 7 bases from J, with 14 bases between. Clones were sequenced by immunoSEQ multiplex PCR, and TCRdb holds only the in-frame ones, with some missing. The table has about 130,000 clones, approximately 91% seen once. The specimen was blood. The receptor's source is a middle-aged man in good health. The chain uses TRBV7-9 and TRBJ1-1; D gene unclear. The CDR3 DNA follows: TGTGCCAGCAGCCTCGGCTCGGTGGTTGAAGCTTTCTTT. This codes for CASSLGSVVEAFF.